These 29 T cell receptor beta chains originate from one sample sequenced in a study of blood T cell repertoires in COVID-19. Sequencing was performed with immunoSEQ multiplex PCR; in TCRdb, only in-frame clones are kept and a portion is missing. This table has roughly 50,000 clones, around nine tenths appearing once. Sample: peripheral blood. These receptors came from a man aged 70-80 years with acute or convalescent COVID-19.

The chain joins TRBV2 to TRBJ2-7; 9 nucleotides line up with TRBD2. Trimming at V came to 6 bases and at J to 0 bases, leaving 3 bases not matched to a gene. Germline values: CDR1 SNHLY, CDR2 FYNNEI. The CDR3 totals 14 residues. The CDR3 reads CASRLAGPSYEQYF. DNA of the CDR3: TGTGCCAGCAGGCTAGCGGGGCCCTCCTACGAGCAGTACTTC.

The gene calls are TRBV27 and TRBJ1-2, with TRBD1 matching 7 bases. V gave up 2 bases and J gave up 5 bases; unmatched junction bases: 11. Germline V gene lookup returns CDR1 MNHEY and CDR2 SMNVEV (reference sequence). The CDR3 contains 16 residues. The CDR3 loop reads CASSLVVGGGAYGYTF. Here the CDR3 DNA reads TGTGCCAGCAGTTTAGTAGTTGGAGGGGGCGCATATGGCTACACCTTC.

The rearrangement uses TRBV18 and TRBJ2-1, with 9 bases that match TRBD1. Germline CDR1 is KGHSH and CDR2 is LQKENI. CDR3 length: 15 amino acids. V was pared by 4 bases and J by 8 bases, with 9 bases of the junction left unmatched. For the CDR3, the DNA is TGTGCCAGCTCACTCCTGGACAGGGGTGTGGATGAGCAGTTCTTC. Translated: CASSLLDRGVDEQFF.

The genes are TRBV7-9 and TRBJ2-1, with D possibly TRBD2 on 5 matching bases. Germline lookup yields CDR1 SEHNR and CDR2 FQNEAQ (reference sequence). V gave up 1 base and J gave up 0 bases, with 10 bases separating them. This CDR3 has 16 residues. The CDR3 coding sequence is TGTGCCAGCAGCTTAGAGCGGATCAGCTCCTACAATGAGCAGTTCTTC. This codes for CASSLERISSYNEQFF.

This clone rates as medium-sized. CDR3 region: CASSYWTGTYEQYF. The CDR3 DNA is TGTGCCAGCAGTTATTGGACGGGAACCTACGAGCAGTACTTC. V is TRBV2 and J is TRBJ2-7; a possible D gene is TRBD2 (5 bases). Trimming took off 5 bases at V and 2 bases at J, with 13 bases between the two ends. This CDR3 region has 14 residues. Germline CDR1 and CDR2: SNHLY and FYNNEI.

The sample holds one count of this clone. The gene calls are TRBV5-1 and TRBJ2-6; TRBD1 agrees at 10 bases. V lost 4 bases, J lost 3 bases, and 10 bases stayed unmatched. The CDR3 has 18 amino acids. Looked up from germline, CDR1 is SGHRS and CDR2 is YFSETQ. CDR3 amino acids: CASSLDRGSLIGANVLTF. Written as DNA, the CDR3 is TGCGCCAGCAGCCTGGACAGGGGGTCCCTCATTGGGGCCAACGTCCTGACTTTC.

V is TRBV21-1 and J is TRBJ2-3; the table's D gene call, TRBD2, was not cross checked with the DNA. TRBV21-1 is recorded as a pseudogene. The CDR3 is made up of 17 amino acids. Written as DNA, the CDR3 is TGTGCCAGCAGCAAAAAATCCACTAGCGGGGGGACAGATACGCAGTATTTT. It translates to CASSKKSTSGGTDTQYF.

This clone was observed a few times. The genes are TRBV18 and TRBJ1-6; 8 bases align to TRBD1. The CDR3 is 15 amino acids. CDR1 is KGHSH and CDR2 is LQKENI in the germline V gene. V was pared by 3 bases and J by 7 bases, with 5 bases of the junction left unmatched. CDR3 bases: TGTGCCAGCTCACCTCAGGGACAGGCAAATTCACCCCTCCACTTT. This gives the protein CASSPQGQANSPLHF.

The chain employs TRBV12-3 or TRBV12-4 and TRBJ1-5; D gene uncertain. The CDR3 loop spans 12 amino acids. V was trimmed by 8 bases and J by 11 bases, leaving 16 bases between them. Written as DNA, the CDR3 is TGTGCCAGCGGCCTTTCGGTGGGCGCCCAGCATTTT. Translating it yields CASGLSVGAQHF.

A note on this clone: Relative to the germline gene, one junction end is altered; a read error may explain this. The chain is built from TRBV7-7 and TRBJ2-5; unclear D gene. This CDR3 comprises 16 residues. Germline assignment: CDR1 SSHAT and CDR2 FNYEAQ (reference sequence). CDR3 in DNA: TGTGCTAGCAGCTTAGGATCCGGCAGGCACCAAGAGACCCAGTACTTC. Translation gives CASSLGSGRHQETQYF.

The chain joins TRBV7-9 to TRBJ2-3, with D maybe TRBD2 (6 bases). CDR1 and CDR2 from the germline V gene are SEHNR and FQNEAQ (reference sequence). Between the trimmed V and J ends, which lost 5 bases and 2 bases, there was a span of 11 bases. The CDR3 totals 14 residues. The CDR3 reads CASSSRDFTDTQYF. The CDR3 coding sequence is TGTGCCAGCAGCAGCCGGGACTTCACAGATACGCAGTATTTT.

The chain carries TRBV9 and TRBJ1-1; 9 positions match TRBD1. After removal of 2 bases from V and 5 bases from J, the junction contained 7 bases not matched to a gene. The CDR3 loop spans 15 amino acids. Per the germline V gene, CDR1 is SGDLS and CDR2 is YYNGEE. The CDR3 DNA follows: TGTGCCAGCAGCGTGTGGACAGGGGAGAGGACTGAAGCTTTCTTT. This encodes CASSVWTGERTEAFF.

V is TRBV4-2 and J is TRBJ1-1; D may be TRBD1 (6 bases). Trimming cost V 0 bases and J 1 base, with 12 bases left between them. The germline V gene has CDR1 LGHNA and CDR2 YNFKEQ. This CDR3 has 16 amino acids. The CDR3: CASSQDAGATNTEAFF. In DNA form, the CDR3 reads TGTGCCAGCAGCCAAGATGCAGGGGCTACGAACACTGAAGCTTTCTTT.

The gene calls are TRBV30 and TRBJ1-6; 7 bases agree with TRBD1. CDR3 length equals 15 residues. With 4 bases clipped from V and 9 bases from J, the junction kept 12 bases outside the gene matches. Germline V gene data show CDR1 as GTSNPN and CDR2 as SVGIG (reference sequence). CDR3 DNA sequence: TGTGCCTGGAACTTTAGCCCACAGGGGACTTCACCCCTCCACTTT. This codes for CAWNFSPQGTSPLHF.

The chain employs TRBV3-1 (or the pseudogene TRBV3-2) and TRBJ2-2, with TRBD2 identical over 10 bases. With 4 bases clipped from V and 5 bases from J, the junction kept 16 bases outside the gene matches. The CDR3 totals 19 residues. Germline V gene sequence: CDR1 LGHDT, CDR2 YNNKEL (reference sequence). CDR3 in amino acids: CASSPRDSGGPIGTGELFF. CDR3 bases: TGTGCCAGCAGCCCCAGAGATAGCGGGGGGCCAATCGGGACCGGGGAGCTGTTTTTT.

The chain uses TRBV19 and TRBJ2-3; possible D gene TRBD2, 6 bases. The CDR3 is made up of 15 amino acids. V was clipped by 2 bases and J by 3 bases, with 12 bases between them. CDR1 is LNHDA and CDR2 is SQIVND in the germline V gene (reference sequence). CDR3 loop: CASSIPGTGTDTQYF. In nucleotides, the CDR3 is TGTGCCAGTAGTATACCCGGGACTGGGACAGATACGCAGTATTTT.

This rearrangement joins TRBV6-2 or TRBV6-3 to TRBJ2-1, with 9 bases identical to TRBD2. The junction had 8 bases not matched to a gene; V was cut back by 2 bases and J by 6 bases. The CDR3 is 16 residues long. Germline assignment: CDR1 MNHEY and CDR2 SVGEGT. The CDR3 DNA reads as TGTGCCAGCAGTTACACGGCGGGGGGGCATGTCAATGAGCAGTTCTTC. Translating gives CASSYTAGGHVNEQFF.

The V and J genes are TRBV5-5 and TRBJ1-2; weak D call: TRBD1 (6 bases). Looked up from germline, CDR1 is SGHKS and CDR2 is YYEKEE (reference sequence). CDR3 size: 14 residues. V dropped 8 bases and J dropped 7 bases, with 21 bases sitting between them. The CDR3 loop is CASRTDEVVPGYTF. The CDR3, as DNA: TGTGCCAGTCGGACAGACGAGGTGGTCCCTGGCTACACCTTC. Using reference TRBV5-5 and TRBJ1-2 for the parts outside the CDR3, the full variable domain is DAGVTQSPTHLIKTRGQQVTLRCSPISGHKSVSWYQQVLGQGPQFIFQYYEKEERGRGNFPDRFSARQFPNYSSELNVNALLLGDSALYLCASRTDEVVPGYTFGSGTRLTVV.

This rearrangement joins TRBV14 to TRBJ1-1, with TRBD1 identical over 10 bases. The CDR3 loop spans 15 amino acids. Germline-derived CDR1 and CDR2 are SGHDN and FVKESK. V was pared by 4 bases and J by 0 bases, with 2 bases of the junction left unmatched. CDR3 sequence reads: CASSRDRGMNTEAFF. As DNA, the CDR3 is TGTGCCAGCAGCCGGGACAGGGGAATGAACACTGAAGCTTTCTTT.

The rearrangement links TRBV5-5 to TRBJ2-7, with D perhaps matching TRBD1 (5 bases). The CDR3 is 17 amino acids. V dropped 0 bases and J dropped 4 bases, with 20 bases sitting between them. CDR1 is SGHKS and CDR2 is YYEKEE in the germline V gene (reference sequence). The CDR3 sequence is CASSLAGGHRSVYEQYF. The CDR3 bases are TGTGCCAGCAGCTTGGCCGGTGGACACCGCAGTGTATACGAGCAGTACTTC.

This chain uses TRBV14 with TRBJ2-3; 9 nucleotides match TRBD1. This CDR3 comprises 18 residues. J was trimmed by 2 bases and V by 0 bases; bases with no gene match: 9. The germline V gene encodes CDR1 SGHDN and CDR2 FVKESK. The CDR3 DNA reads as TGTGCCAGCAGCCAAGAGTCTTACGGGACAGGGCACACAGATACGCAGTATTTT. It codes for CASSQESYGTGHTDTQYF.

A few counts support this clone. This rearrangement joins TRBV2 to TRBJ1-4, with TRBD1 matching 9 bases. The CDR3 is made up of 15 amino acids. With V trimmed by 6 bases and J by 6 bases, 8 bases remained unmatched. In germline, CDR1 is SNHLY, CDR2 FYNNEI. CDR3 amino acids: CASRETGGRYEKLFF. DNA for the CDR3: TGTGCCAGCAGGGAGACAGGGGGTCGGTATGAAAAACTGTTTTTT.

V and J are TRBV19 and TRBJ2-1, with 7 bases that match TRBD2. CDR1 and CDR2 from the germline V gene are LNHDA and SQIVND (reference sequence). The CDR3 has 15 amino acids. V gave up 6 bases and J gave up 6 bases; unmatched junction bases: 11. CDR3 residues: CASRNPGTTLNEQFF. CDR3 bases: TGTGCCAGTAGGAACCCCGGGACTACCCTCAATGAGCAGTTCTTC.

This clone showed up just once. J is TRBJ1-3 and V is TRBV7-2; a possible D gene is TRBD1 (5 bases). Trimming left V 5 bases short and J 5 bases short, with 25 bases between. The CDR3 extends over 18 amino acids. Per germline, CDR1 SGHTA and CDR2 FQGNSA. CDR3 bases: TGTGCCAGCAGCCCTTTCCGGGGACTAAATCCCGGGAGAAACACCATATATTTT. Translating gives CASSPFRGLNPGRNTIYF.

V and J are TRBV7-3 and TRBJ2-3; maybe TRBD2 (6 bases). This CDR3 has 14 amino acids. V shed 1 base and J shed 6 bases, with 11 bases lying between them. Germline lookup yields CDR1 SGHTA and CDR2 FQGTGA. The CDR3 spells CASSLRDAGDTQYF. The CDR3 region has the DNA TGTGCCAGCAGCTTAAGGGACGCGGGGGATACGCAGTATTTT.

The chain couples TRBV3-1 (or the pseudogene TRBV3-2) to TRBJ1-2, with D maybe TRBD1 (5 bases). The CDR3 covers 15 residues. V lost 7 bases to trimming and J lost 4 bases, with 19 bases between them. Germline V CDR1 and CDR2: LGHDT, YNNKEL (reference sequence). Written as DNA, the CDR3 is TGTGCCAGCATCACCGGGGCGGGGTGCCTCTATGGCTACACCTTC. Its translation: CASITGAGCLYGYTF.

The DNA for the CDR3 is TGTGCCACGGGACAGGGCGGGAGCTACACCTTC. Residues: CATGQGGSYTF. The chain joins TRBV10-3 to TRBJ1-2; TRBD1 agrees at 9 bases. The CDR3 is 11 amino acids. From germline, CDR1 is ENHRY and CDR2 SYGVKD. V trimming: 10 bases; J trimming: 9 bases; junction bases outside the gene matches: 6.

This clone occurred once. This chain's CDR3 is CASSPPRSSNQPQHF. CDR3 bases: TGTGCCAGCAGCCCGCCTAGGTCGAGCAATCAGCCCCAGCATTTT. The chain has TRBV7-8 and TRBJ1-5; D remains unclear. From germline, CDR1 is SGHVS and CDR2 FQNEAQ. CDR3 length: 15 amino acids. V was shortened by 5 bases and J by 1 base, with 12 bases between the two germline ends.

The chain combines TRBV15 with TRBJ1-5, with 8 nucleotides matching TRBD1. This CDR3 is built from 16 residues. V was clipped by 1 base and J by 5 bases; unmatched bases: 7. Germline V gives CDR1 LNHNV, CDR2 YYDKDF (reference sequence). The CDR3 is CATSRGYTGGHQPQHF. CDR3 nucleotide sequence: TGTGCCACCAGCAGAGGCTACACAGGGGGGCATCAGCCCCAGCATTTT.